These 17 T cell receptor beta chains were all obtained from the same sample, sequenced in a study of CD8+CD57+ T cells in acquired aplastic anemia. TCR beta VDJ combinations and CDR3 sequences were profiled from genomic DNA. Via MiXCR, TCRdb re-called the reads, giving one row per CDR3 protein. This table holds fewer than 200,000 distinct CDR3 sequences, 40% to 55% found once. Patients included in sequencing had previously demonstrated CD8+CD57+ cell expansion by flow cytometry. The material sequenced was sorted CD4+, CD8+, or CD8+CD57+ T cells (not recorded which) from PBMCs. These TCRs come from a human donor with aplastic anemia.

This clonotype was observed at least ten times. The chain joins TRBV4-1 to TRBJ2-3; D is unclear. Germline loops: CDR1 MGHRA, CDR2 YSYEKL. V was pared by 1 base and J by 4 bases, with 12 bases between. CDR3 length: 15 residues. DNA of the CDR3: TGCGCCAGCAGCCAAGGGGCCTTAGGGTCAGATACGCAGTATTTT. It codes for CASSQGALGSDTQYF.

The rearrangement uses TRBV10-3 and TRBJ1-1, with 7 bases matching TRBD1. CDR1 and CDR2 from the germline V gene are ENHRY and SYGVKD. There are 14 residues in the CDR3. The junction had 4 bases not matched to a gene; V was cut back by 6 bases and J by 0 bases. The CDR3 region is CAIRAGQMNTEAFF. The CDR3 DNA follows: TGTGCCATCAGGGCGGGACAGATGAACACTGAAGCTTTCTTT.

V and J are TRBV4-1 and TRBJ1-3; no reliable D call. The ends were cut back, 0 bases at V and 0 bases at J, with 9 bases in the middle. The CDR3 is made up of 16 amino acids. The germline V gene has CDR1 MGHRA and CDR2 YSYEKL. The CDR3 loop is CASSQERPSSGNTIYF. For the CDR3, the DNA is TGCGCCAGCAGCCAAGAAAGGCCAAGCTCTGGAAACACCATATATTTT.

This clonotype was seen ten or more times. J is TRBJ1-2 and V is TRBV7-9, with D possibly TRBD1 on 6 matching bases. CDR1 is SEHNR, CDR2 FQNEAQ, per germline (reference sequence). The CDR3 has 13 amino acids. V gave up 10 bases and J gave up 3 bases, with 15 bases separating them. CDR3 in DNA: TGTGCCACTGAAGAGGGGGGACACTATGGCTACACCTTC. This sequence encodes CATEEGGHYGYTF. Drawing the rest from reference TRBV7-9 and TRBJ1-2, the complete variable domain is DTGVSQNPRHKITKRGQNVTFRCDPISEHNRLYWYRQTLGQGPEFLTYFQNEAQLEKSRLLSDRFSAERPKGSFSTLEIQRTEQGDSAMYLCATEEGGHYGYTFGSGTRLTVV.

This clonotype appeared a single time. The chain carries TRBV6-1 and TRBJ1-6; tentative D call: TRBD1 (5 bases). V shed 6 bases and J shed 10 bases, with 13 bases lying between them. From germline, CDR1 is MNHNS and CDR2 SASEGT. The length of the CDR3 is 13 residues. CDR3 nucleotides: TGTGCCAGCAGAGGGACGTCTGGATCACCCCTCCACTTT. Translating gives CASRGTSGSPLHF.

As concerns this clonotype: The CDR3 end shows no conserved phenylalanine or tryptophan, and so a read error is likely. DNA for the CDR3: TGTGCCAGCAGCCAGAGCCCCGGGACGGATGGCCACGAGCAGTACTCC. Its protein product is CASSQSPGTDGHEQYS. The chain joins TRBV9 to TRBJ2-7; D possibly uses TRBD1 or TRBD2 (5 bases each). The CDR3 covers 16 residues. Trimming cost V 4 bases and J 5 bases, with 22 bases left between them. Germline loops: CDR1 SGDLS, CDR2 YYNGEE.

A single count supports this clonotype. CDR3 in amino acids: CSMGADAGELFF. The CDR3, as DNA: TGCAGTATGGGGGCGGACGCCGGGGAGCTGTTTTTT. The chain employs TRBV20-1 and TRBJ2-2, with D possibly TRBD1 on 6 matching bases. Trimming cost V 8 bases and J 6 bases, with 13 bases left between them. Germline assignment: CDR1 DFQATT and CDR2 SNEGSKA (reference sequence). This CDR3 has 12 residues.

This clonotype was detected many times. The chain uses TRBV11-2 and TRBJ2-3; D may correspond to TRBD1 or TRBD2 (5 bases each). V gave up 4 bases and J gave up 0 bases, with 14 bases separating them. Germline lookup yields CDR1 SGHAT and CDR2 FQNNGV. This CDR3 region has 16 residues. For the CDR3, the DNA is TGTGCCAGCAGCTCCCGGGACGACTATAGCACAGATACGCAGTATTTT. It codes for CASSSRDDYSTDTQYF.

This clonotype was counted between two and nine times. V is TRBV12-3 or TRBV12-4 and J is TRBJ2-1, with D unclear. Trimming cost V 2 bases and J 0 bases, with 5 bases left between them. The CDR3 is 14 amino acids. The CDR3 DNA follows: TGTGCCAGCAGTTTAAGGAGCTCCTACAATGAGCAGTTCTTC. Protein sequence: CASSLRSSYNEQFF.

This clonotype was detected many times. The chain is built from TRBV11-2 and TRBJ1-6, with no clear D. V lost 1 base, J lost 7 bases, and 11 bases lay in between. Germline V gives CDR1 SGHAT, CDR2 FQNNGV. This CDR3 contains 15 residues. The CDR3 loop reads CASSLGEFGNSPLHF. The CDR3 DNA reads TGTGCCAGCAGCTTAGGAGAGTTTGGGAATTCACCCCTCCACTTT.

Comment on this clonotype: A much larger clone sits a single nucleotide away, making a read error possible. V usage is TRBV20-1 and J usage is TRBJ2-7; a weak D match, TRBD2 (5 bases). CDR3 length equals 14 residues. Trimming cost V 3 bases and J 0 bases, with 12 bases left between them. From germline, CDR1 is DFQATT and CDR2 SNEGSKA (reference sequence). The CDR3 coding sequence is TGCAGTGCTAGTGACTATGTGGCCTCCTACGAGCAGTACGTC. Protein: CSASDYVASYEQYV.

This clonotype showed up just once. V gene TRBV19 combines with J gene TRBJ1-6; 9 bases are shared with TRBD1. The trim removed 3 bases at V and 12 bases at J, leaving 6 bases unmatched. The CDR3 totals 14 residues. CDR1 and CDR2 (germline): LNHDA, SQIVND (reference sequence). The CDR3 sequence is CASSIGQGSVPLHF. The CDR3 DNA follows: TGTGCCAGTAGTATTGGACAGGGGTCGGTACCCCTCCACTTT.

V and J are TRBV2 and TRBJ2-2; 10 bases are a match to TRBD1. CDR3 length equals 15 residues. Germline V gene lookup returns CDR1 SNHLY and CDR2 FYNNEI. The trim removed 5 bases at V and 5 bases at J, leaving 5 bases unmatched. The CDR3 sequence: CASSWRDRGTGELFF. CDR3 bases: TGTGCCAGCAGTTGGAGGGACAGGGGAACCGGGGAGCTGTTTTTT.

Ten or more counts support this clonotype. This chain connects TRBV7-2 to TRBJ1-1; the D gene is possibly TRBD1 (6 bases). The germline CDR1 and CDR2 sequences are SGHTA and FQGNSA. V gave up 6 bases and J gave up 2 bases, with 10 bases separating them. CDR3 length equals 13 residues. CDR3 nucleotide sequence: TGTGCCAGCAGGCAGGGGCCAAACACTGAAGCTTTCTTT. It translates to CASRQGPNTEAFF.

This clonotype was counted ten times or more. The gene calls are TRBV5-1 and TRBJ2-5, with 8 positions matching TRBD1. V gave up 3 bases and J gave up 4 bases; unmatched junction bases: 5. The CDR3 covers 14 residues. Germline CDR1 reads SGHRS; CDR2 reads YFSETQ. CDR3 protein: CASSSDRGGETQYF. Here the CDR3 DNA reads TGCGCCAGCAGCTCTGACAGGGGAGGAGAGACCCAGTACTTC.

At least ten counts were recorded for this clonotype. The chain joins TRBV4-2 to TRBJ1-2, with 11 bases identical to TRBD1. This CDR3 is 16 amino acids long. The junction had 3 bases not matched to a gene; V was cut back by 1 base and J by 2 bases. Germline values: CDR1 LGHNA, CDR2 YNFKEQ. CDR3 nucleotides: TGTGCCAGCAGCCAAGGGGGGACAGGGGGAAACTATGGCTACACCTTC. Translation gives CASSQGGTGGNYGYTF.

The chain employs TRBV19 and TRBJ1-5; TRBD1 is a possible D gene (6 bases). The germline V gene has CDR1 LNHDA and CDR2 SQIVND (reference sequence). The ends were cut back, 4 bases at V and 7 bases at J, with 11 bases in the middle. The CDR3 contains 13 residues. This CDR3 reads CASSKGGQQPQHF. The CDR3 region has the DNA TGTGCCAGTAGTAAAGGGGGGCAACAGCCCCAGCATTTT.